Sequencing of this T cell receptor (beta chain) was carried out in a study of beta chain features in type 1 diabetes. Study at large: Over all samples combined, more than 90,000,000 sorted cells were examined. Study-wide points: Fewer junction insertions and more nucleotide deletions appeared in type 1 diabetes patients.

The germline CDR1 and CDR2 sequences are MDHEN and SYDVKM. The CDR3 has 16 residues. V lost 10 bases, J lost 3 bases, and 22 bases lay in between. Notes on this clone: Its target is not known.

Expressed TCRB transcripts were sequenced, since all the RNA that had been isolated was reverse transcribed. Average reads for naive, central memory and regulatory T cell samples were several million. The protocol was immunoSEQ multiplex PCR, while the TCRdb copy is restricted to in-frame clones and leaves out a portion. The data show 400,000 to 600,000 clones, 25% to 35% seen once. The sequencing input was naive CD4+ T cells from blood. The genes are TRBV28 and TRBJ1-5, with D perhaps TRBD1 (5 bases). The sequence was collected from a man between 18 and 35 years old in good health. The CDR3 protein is CATAALGRLVNQPQHF. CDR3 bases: TGTGCCACCGCCGCTTTGGGGCGGTTGGTCAATCAGCCCCAGCATTTT.